The T cell receptor (beta chain) described here comes from a study of vaccination and CD4 T cells after COVID-19. Study background: Convalescent individuals numbered four females and six males, two being Hispanic. Post-vaccine specimens were obtained a median 72 days after dose two (range 14 to 241).

In its sample, this clonotype was seen a few times. Its target is not known. Cultured CD4+ T-cell DNA underwent Oncomine TCR Beta short-read sequencing. TCRdb itself ran the PCR reads through MiXCR, one entry per CDR3 protein. Seen here are 15,000 to 20,000 distinct CDR3 sequences, 43% observed once, and the top ten hold roughly 7%. V gave up 5 bases and J gave up 4 bases; unmatched junction bases: 6. CDR3 length: 16 amino acids. Germline lookup yields CDR1 SEHNR and CDR2 FQNEAQ (reference sequence). Treatment indicated: roughly 10-day PBMC culture with coronavirus spike peptide pools or control peptides (ViraFEST assay).

The receptor was derived from a human donor who had recovered from COVID-19. The material was CD4+ T cells from blood, cultured in vitro, obtained after SARS-CoV-2 vaccination. This chain uses TRBV7-9 with TRBJ2-1, with 12 bases fitting TRBD2. The CDR3 DNA is TGTGCCAGCAGCCTAGGACTAGCGGGGATATACAATGAGCAGTTCTTC. This codes for CASSLGLAGIYNEQFF.